These 16 T cell receptor beta chains originate from one sample sequenced in a study of CD8+CD57+ T cells in acquired aplastic anemia. The sequenced patients had an expansion of CD8+CD57+ cells seen by flow cytometry. Genomic DNA served as template for TCR beta VDJ and CDR3 profiling. Using its own MiXCR run on the reads, TCRdb lists one record per CDR3 protein. In the table there are about 180,000 distinct CDR3 sequences, around 48% of which are singletons. The sequenced material came from sorted CD4+, CD8+, or CD8+CD57+ T cells (not recorded which) from PBMCs. These TCRs come from a human donor with aplastic anemia.

The genes are TRBV10-1 and TRBJ2-7; 7 nucleotides match TRBD2. Germline V gene lookup returns CDR1 WNHNN and CDR2 SYGVQD (reference sequence). This CDR3 comprises 14 residues. J lost 0 bases, V lost 3 bases, and 2 bases had no gene match. CDR3 region: CASSDPGGSYEQYF. Here the CDR3 DNA reads TGCGCCAGCAGTGATCCGGGAGGCTCCTACGAGCAGTACTTC.

A word on this clonotype: A much larger clone lies one base from this, so it may be a read error. The rearrangement joins TRBV4-1 to TRBJ2-3; D may correspond to TRBD1 or TRBD2 (6 bases each). The CDR3 length is 13 residues. V was pared by 4 bases and J by 8 bases, with 13 bases between. Germline CDR1 and CDR2: MGHRA and YSYEKL. Here the CDR3 reads CASSLRGAGTQYF. The CDR3 region has the DNA TGCGCCAGCAGCCTAAGGGGGGCAGGTACGCAGTATTTT.

About this clonotype: One end of the junction does not line up with germline, which may come from a read error. The rearrangement joins TRBV2 to TRBJ2-6; TRBD1 or TRBD2 may be the D gene (5 bases each). Germline CDR1 is SNHLY and CDR2 is FYNNEI. This CDR3 has 12 amino acids. CDR3 nucleotide sequence: TGTGCCAGCAGTGAAGAGATGAGGGGTGAAGCTTTC. Amino acid sequence: CASSEEMRGEAF.

The CDR3 sequence: CASSLLSASGGYNEQFF. The CDR3 DNA follows: TGTGCCAGCAGCTTGCTGTCTGCTAGCGGGGGGTACAATGAGCAGTTCTTC. This rearrangement joins TRBV5-6 to TRBJ2-1; 11 positions agree with TRBD2. Trimming at V came to 1 base and at J to 4 bases, leaving 7 bases not matched to a gene. Germline V CDR1 and CDR2: SGHDT, YYEEEE. The CDR3 extends over 17 amino acids.

In its sample, this clonotype was seen many times. The V call is TRBV25-1, the J call TRBJ2-5; D may be TRBD1 (5 bases). CDR1 is MGHDK, CDR2 SYGVNS, per germline. V lost 6 bases, J lost 4 bases, and 12 bases lay in between. The CDR3 covers 13 residues. The CDR3, as DNA: TGTGCCAGCAGCCCCTGGGGCGGAGAGACCCAGTACTTC. Translated: CASSPWGGETQYF.

This clonotype appeared many times. CDR3 DNA sequence: TGTGCCAGCAGTTACTCGGAGGGTGGGGCTTTCTTT. This translates into CASSYSEGGAFF. The chain recombines TRBV6-5 with TRBJ1-1, with unresolved D. Germline CDR1 MNHEY, CDR2 SVGAGI. Trimming removed 0 bases from V and 11 bases from J, with 10 bases in between. The CDR3 length is 12 residues.

This clonotype came up many times. The rearrangement links TRBV7-2 to TRBJ1-3; no clear D gene. From germline, CDR1 is SGHTA and CDR2 FQGNSA. CDR3 length: 15 amino acids. Deletions cut 1 base from V and 4 bases from J, with 11 bases between. As DNA, the CDR3 is TGTGCCAGCAGCTTAGATCCGGGAGCCGGAAACACCATATATTTT. Amino acid sequence: CASSLDPGAGNTIYF.

The chain recombines TRBV30 with TRBJ2-2; D is undetermined. The V and J ends lost 2 bases and 5 bases respectively, with 9 bases between them. Germline V gene data show CDR1 as GTSNPN and CDR2 as SVGIG (reference sequence). This CDR3 is built from 13 residues. This chain's CDR3 is CAWSPWGTGELFF. CDR3 DNA: TGTGCCTGGAGTCCGTGGGGAACCGGGGAGCTGTTTTTT.

V usage is TRBV7-3 and J usage is TRBJ1-1; D remains ambiguous. The V gene's germline CDR1 is SGHTA and CDR2 FQGTGA. Trimming removed 5 bases at V and 4 bases at J, with 11 bases between. The CDR3 contains 13 residues. The CDR3 region has the DNA TGTGCCAGCAGCCGTGGAGGGTCCACTGAAGCTTTCTTT. Its protein product is CASSRGGSTEAFF.

In its sample, this clonotype was seen a few times. The chain has TRBV9 and TRBJ2-1, with D perhaps TRBD1 or TRBD2 (6 bases each). V was pared by 0 bases and J by 6 bases, with 19 bases between. This CDR3 contains 17 residues. Germline V gene lookup returns CDR1 SGDLS and CDR2 YYNGEE. CDR3 loop: CASSVAGAQMNGNEQFF. The CDR3, as DNA: TGTGCCAGCAGCGTAGCGGGGGCCCAGATGAACGGCAATGAGCAGTTCTTC.

This clonotype was seen a handful of times. V gene TRBV18 combines with J gene TRBJ2-5; no firm D call. The ends were cut back, 3 bases at V and 1 base at J, with 15 bases in the middle. Germline CDR1 is KGHSH and CDR2 is LQKENI. This CDR3 contains 16 residues. The CDR3 nucleotides are TGTGCCAGCTCACCCCTACACGTCCCGGGCCAAGAGACCCAGTACTTC. This sequence encodes CASSPLHVPGQETQYF.

This clonotype has a count of ten or more. The rearrangement joins TRBV19 to TRBJ2-4; TRBD2 might be the D (6 bases). The CDR3 is 12 amino acids. Per the germline V gene, CDR1 is LNHDA and CDR2 is SQIVND (reference sequence). Trimming pared 6 bases from V and 10 bases from J, leaving 13 bases between. Here the CDR3 DNA reads TGTGCCAGTAGCCCGCGCGGGGAAATTCAGTACTTC. Translating gives CASSPRGEIQYF.

This clonotype was detected many times. The chain has TRBV20-1 and TRBJ2-5; D may be TRBD2 (6 bases). The germline CDR1 and CDR2 sequences are DFQATT and SNEGSKA (reference sequence). The CDR3 spans 13 residues. Deletions cut 6 bases from V and 1 base from J, with 12 bases between. CDR3 bases: TGCAGTGCGGCCGGGGACTTCCAAGAGACCCAGTACTTC. Translation gives CSAAGDFQETQYF.

The CDR3 DNA is TGTGCCAGCAGCTCCCCGAGGACAGTTAACTATGGCTACACCTTC. Its protein is CASSSPRTVNYGYTF. The J gene is TRBJ1-2, the V gene TRBV7-3, with D possibly being TRBD1 (6 bases). Trimming removed 4 bases at V and 1 base at J, with 13 bases between. The CDR3 length is 15 residues. Germline CDR1 reads SGHTA; CDR2 reads FQGTGA.

There are many counts of this clonotype. This sequence joins TRBV12-3 or TRBV12-4 and TRBJ2-6; 7 positions agree with TRBD1. This CDR3 has 18 amino acids. The J segment lost 0 bases and the V segment lost 3 bases, leaving 8 bases of the junction unmatched. For the CDR3, the DNA is TGTGCCAGCAGTTTTGAGGGACAGACAAACTCTGGGGCCAACGTCCTGACTTTC. It yields the protein CASSFEGQTNSGANVLTF.

The J gene is TRBJ2-7, the V gene TRBV2; TRBD1 matches 11 bases. This CDR3 comprises 15 residues. Germline CDR1 reads SNHLY; CDR2 reads FYNNEI. V shed 6 bases and J 4 bases; nucleotides not matched to a gene: 8. The CDR3 sequence: CASSLSGTGGYEQYF. The CDR3 DNA follows: TGTGCCAGCAGCCTCTCCGGGACAGGGGGTTACGAGCAGTACTTC.